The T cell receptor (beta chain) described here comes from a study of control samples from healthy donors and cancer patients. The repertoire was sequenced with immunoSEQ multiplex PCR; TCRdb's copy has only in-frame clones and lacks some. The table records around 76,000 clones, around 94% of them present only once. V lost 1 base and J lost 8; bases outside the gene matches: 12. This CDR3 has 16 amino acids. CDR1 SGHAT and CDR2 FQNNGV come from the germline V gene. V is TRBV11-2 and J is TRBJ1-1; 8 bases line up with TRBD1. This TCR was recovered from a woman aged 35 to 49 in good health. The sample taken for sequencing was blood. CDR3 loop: CASSLVGQGWRPEAFF. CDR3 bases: TGTGCCAGCAGCTTAGTTGGACAGGGTTGGCGCCCCGAAGCTTTCTTT. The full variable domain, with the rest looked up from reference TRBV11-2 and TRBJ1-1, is EAGVAQSPRYKIIEKRQSVAFWCNPISGHATLYWYQQILGQGPKLLIQFQNNGVVDDSQLPKDRFSAERLKGVDSTLKIQPAKLEDSAVYLCASSLVGQGWRPEAFFGQGTRLTVV.